The sequence of this T cell receptor (beta chain) was determined in a study of cytomegalovirus exposure and HLA in healthy donors. This clone is a singleton in its sample. With 5 bases removed from V and 1 base from J, the gap between germline ends came to 9 bases. The CDR3 is made up of 13 amino acids. The V gene's germline CDR1 is MDHEN and CDR2 SYDVKM. The PCR used 60 Vbeta and 13 Jbeta primers. Sequencing used immunoSEQ multiplex PCR; TCRdb keeps in-frame clones, though not all of them. The sample holds over 110,000 clones, roughly 74% seen once. Sequenced: PBMCs. This chain connects TRBV28 to TRBJ2-7; D is unclear. This TCR derives from a woman aged 40 to 50 in good health and CMV-seropositive. CDR3 sequence: CASSTLLSYEQYF. The CDR3 DNA reads as TGTGCCAGCAGTACCTTACTATCCTACGAGCAGTACTTC.